The rows below give T cell receptor beta chains drawn from one sample of a study of cytomegalovirus exposure and HLA in healthy donors. TCRdb's copy holds only in-frame clones and misses some; the assay was immunoSEQ multiplex PCR. The sample consists of 150,000 or so clones, around 79% of them appearing once. Sequenced: PBMCs. The receptors originated from a man aged 25 to 45 in good health and CMV-seropositive. Each CDR3 is given with its conserved first and last residue. D genes are given only for firm matches. The listing skips clone size in some rows; elsewhere it reads once, few, many or a size class.

V	J	size	D	DNA	CDR3
TRBV7-2	TRBJ1-2	.	.	TGTGCCAGCAGCTTTGACAGCCATTATGGCTACACCTTC	CASSFDSHYGYTF
TRBV6-1	TRBJ2-3	once	.	TGTGCCAGCAGTTTCGGACTGAGGGGGGATACGCAGTATTTT	CASSFGLRGDTQYF
TRBV19	TRBJ1-5	few	.	TGTGCCAGTAGTTTCGGGGGAGATCAGCCCCAGCATTTT	CASSFGGDQPQHF
TRBV5-6	TRBJ2-5	.	TRBD1	TGTGCCAGCAGTACTCCGGGGACAGGGCAAGAGACCCAGTACTTC	CASSTPGTGQETQYF
TRBV9	TRBJ2-5	.	.	TGTGCCAGCAGCGTTTTTGGGCCGGAGACCCAGTACTTC	CASSVFGPETQYF
TRBV2	TRBJ2-3	once	.	TGTGCCACCACCGTGGCCGGGGATACGCAGTATTTT	CATTVAGDTQYF
TRBV15	TRBJ2-7	.	.	TGTGCCACCAGCAGAGATCCGAACGGCTACGAGCAGTACTTC	CATSRDPNGYEQYF
TRBV12-5	TRBJ2-3	.	TRBD1	TGTGCTAGTGGCCGGACAGGGGGCGGCACAGATACGCAGTATTTT	CASGRTGGGTDTQYF
TRBV25-1	TRBJ2-5	once	TRBD1	TGTGCCAGCAGTGGGGACAGGGTGTACCAAGAGACCCAGTACTTC	CASSGDRVYQETQYF
TRBV29-1	TRBJ2-3	.	.	TGCAGCGTTGCCAGCGTCACGAGCACAGATACGCAGTATTTT	CSVASVTSTDTQYF
TRBV6-5	TRBJ1-6	.	.	TGTGCCAGCAGCCCCAGTAATTCACCCCTCCACTTT	CASSPSNSPLHF
TRBV7-8	TRBJ2-5	.	TRBD1	TGTGCCAGCAGCTTAAACAGGGGGCCTTCGGAGACCCAGTACTTC	CASSLNRGPSETQYF
TRBV19	TRBJ1-2	.	.	TGTGCCAGTAGTATGGGCAGGGCTTGGGGCTACACCTTC	CASSMGRAWGYTF
TRBV2	TRBJ2-3	.	TRBD2	TGTGCCAGCAGGACGCTAGCGGGGGGGCCGAATACGCAGTATTTT	CASRTLAGGPNTQYF
TRBV30	TRBJ2-7	.	.	TGTGCCTGGAGTGTACTCGTGGGGCTTGGGTACGAGCAGTACTTC	CAWSVLVGLGYEQYF
TRBV6-5	TRBJ1-2	.	.	TGTGCCAGCAGTTACTCGAGGACAGCTATGGGCTACACCTTC	CASSYSRTAMGYTF
TRBV5-4	TRBJ2-2	.	TRBD2	TGTGCCAGCAGCGTCGGGACTAGCGGGGTCAACACCGGGGAGCTGTTTTTT	CASSVGTSGVNTGELFF
TRBV15	TRBJ2-1	few	TRBD1	TGTGCCACCAGCACGCGACAGGGAATTATCTACAATGAGCAGTTCTTC	CATSTRQGIIYNEQFF
TRBV7-9	TRBJ1-2	.	.	TGTGCCAGCAGCCGTGACAGTAATGGCTACACCTTC	CASSRDSNGYTF
TRBV12-5	TRBJ1-5	few	.	TGTGCTAGTGGTTTGGTACTAGGGAAAGTTGACAATCAGCCCCAGCATTTT	CASGLVLGKVDNQPQHF
TRBV4-2	TRBJ2-7	.	TRBD2	TGTGCCAGCAGCCAAGAAGGGACTAGCGGTTACGAGCAGTACTTC	CASSQEGTSGYEQYF
TRBV9	TRBJ1-2	.	.	TGTGCCAGCAGACAGGGAAATACAGGCTACACCTTC	CASRQGNTGYTF
TRBV6-5	TRBJ2-7	.	TRBD2	TGTGCCAGCAGTCCTAGCGGTAGCTCCTACGAGCAGTACTTC	CASSPSGSSYEQYF
TRBV7-9	TRBJ1-1	few	.	TGTGCCAGCAGCTTGAGAGCTTTCTTT	CASSLRAFF
TRBV10-2	TRBJ1-1	.	TRBD1	TGCGCCAGCAGTGGGACAGGGCCCACTGAAGCTTTCTTT	CASSGTGPTEAFF
TRBV9	TRBJ1-1	.	TRBD1	TGTGCCAGCAGCGAGTGGGGGATGAGGGGGCAAACTGAAGCTTTCTTT	CASSEWGMRGQTEAFF
TRBV28	TRBJ2-7	.	TRBD1	TGTGCCAGCACTCGAGGGACAGGGAGAGGCGAGCAGTACTTC	CASTRGTGRGEQYF
TRBV28	TRBJ1-2	.	TRBD1	TGTGCCTCTCAGGGGGCTATTCGGGGCTACACCTTC	CASQGAIRGYTF
TRBV5-1	TRBJ1-3	.	.	TGCGCCAGCAGCTTGGGCAGCACAGACACCATATATTTT	CASSLGSTDTIYF
TRBV11-1	TRBJ2-7	.	.	TGTGCCAGCAGCCTGGGCAGGGGCGAGCAGTACTTC	CASSLGRGEQYF
TRBV9	TRBJ2-3	.	TRBD2	TGTGCCAGCAGCTTCCTCGGCGGGACTAGCGGGAGGGCCGGATCAGATACGCAGTATTTT	CASSFLGGTSGRAGSDTQYF
TRBV29-1	TRBJ2-2	.	.	TGCAGCGTTCGTGCGGCGAACACCGGGGAGCTGTTTTTT	CSVRAANTGELFF
TRBV21-1	TRBJ1-5	.	.	TGTGCCAGCAGCACAATAGTCCCGGGACATTACAATCAGCCCCAGCATTTT	CASSTIVPGHYNQPQHF
TRBV27	TRBJ1-1	.	.	TGTGCCAGCAGCCAATCCGGGAGAGACACTGAAGCTTTCTTT	CASSQSGRDTEAFF
TRBV5-1	TRBJ2-1	few	.	TGCGCCAGCAGCTCTCCCGGGGGGCGCGAGCAGTTCTTC	CASSSPGGREQFF
TRBV7-2	TRBJ1-1	.	TRBD1	TGTGCCAGCAGCTTTCCCCGGACAGGGTTTGAGACAAGAGAAGCTTTCTTT	CASSFPRTGFETREAFF
TRBV9	TRBJ2-1	.	.	TGTGCCAGCAGCGTAGACCCGGGGACATACAATGAGCAGTTCTTC	CASSVDPGTYNEQFF
TRBV5-1	TRBJ2-7	once	.	TGCGCCAGCAGCCTGGGGGCGTTGAGCTCCTACGAGCAGTACTTC	CASSLGALSSYEQYF
TRBV18	TRBJ2-1	.	TRBD2	TGTGCCAGCTCATCAAGGACTAGCGGGGGGGCCTGGGATGAGCAGTTCTTC	CASSSRTSGGAWDEQFF
TRBV7-9	TRBJ2-7	.	TRBD1	TGTGCCAGCAGCTTGCCGGGACAGTCCCCCGAGCAGTACTTC	CASSLPGQSPEQYF
TRBV28	TRBJ1-2	.	.	TGTGCCAGCAGTTTAGGCGCAGGCGTTTATGGCTACACCTTC	CASSLGAGVYGYTF
TRBV7-8	TRBJ2-7	.	TRBD1	TGTGCCAGCAGACTGGACAGGCTTGCTGCCTACGAGCAGTACTTC	CASRLDRLAAYEQYF
TRBV14	TRBJ2-2	few	TRBD1	TGTGCCAGCAGCCGGGGACAGGGGTCCTTAACCGGGGAGCTGTTTTTT	CASSRGQGSLTGELFF
TRBV29-1	TRBJ2-1	.	TRBD1	TGCAGCGTTGATCAACCCCGGACAGGGAGGTACAATGAGCAGTTCTTC	CSVDQPRTGRYNEQFF
TRBV19	TRBJ1-1	.	TRBD1	TGTGCCACCGACAGGGGGTCAAGGACTGAAGCTTTCTTT	CATDRGSRTEAFF
TRBV27	TRBJ2-7	few	TRBD1	TGTGCCAGCAGTTTGGACAGGGTTGCCTACGAGCAGTACTTC	CASSLDRVAYEQYF
TRBV4-1	TRBJ1-4	.	.	TGCGCCAGCAGCCAAGAAGGGACACAAACTAATGAAAAACTGTTTTTT	CASSQEGTQTNEKLFF
TRBV27	TRBJ2-5	few	TRBD1	TGTGCCAGCAGTCCCGGACAGGGGGAGGGAGAGACCCAGTACTTC	CASSPGQGEGETQYF
TRBV6-6	TRBJ2-1	.	.	TGTGCCAGCATCCGCTTTGCCCATAGCTCCTACAATGAGCAGTTCTTC	CASIRFAHSSYNEQFF
TRBV7-9	TRBJ2-5	.	TRBD1	TGTGCCAGCAGCCCCGGCCGGACAGGGGTCATTCAAGAGACCCAGTACTTC	CASSPGRTGVIQETQYF
TRBV7-2	TRBJ1-2	.	.	TGTGCCAGCAGCTCCCACGGCGGATACTATGGCTACACCTTC	CASSSHGGYYGYTF
TRBV9	TRBJ2-6	.	TRBD1	TGTGCCAGCAGCGGTGGGACAGCTGGGGCCAACGTCCTGACTTTC	CASSGGTAGANVLTF